This is a list of T cell receptor beta chains from one sample in a study of blood T cell dynamics during melanoma immunotherapy. Clones were sequenced by immunoSEQ multiplex PCR, and TCRdb holds only the in-frame ones, with some missing. In the table there are some 400 clones, 82% of which are singletons. Sequencing was performed on cell-free DNA from blood, taken from a patient treated with checkpoint blockade. These receptors were obtained from a human donor with melanoma. CDR3s include the opening cysteine and the closing phenylalanine or tryptophan.

>TRBV7-8|TRBJ1-1|15
CASSLYQGRGAEAFF
>TRBV27|TRBJ1-1|14
CASRIRTGQTEAFF
>TRBV5-1|TRBJ1-5|13
CASSQGPNQPQHF
>TRBV7-8|TRBJ1-2|14
CASSLARVRHGYTF
>TRBV7-6|TRBJ1-1|13
CASSLNGNTEAFF
>TRBV5-1|TRBJ1-6|17
CASSLDETRGHNSPLHF
>TRBV7-2|TRBJ1-3|15
CASSLGVRSGNTIYF
>TRBV9|TRBJ1-5|14
CASSVDGANQPQHF
>TRBV4-2|TRBJ2-5|15
CASSQASGPQETQYF
>TRBV6-1|TRBJ1-2|15
CASSFDSYEPRGYTF
>TRBV4-3|TRBJ2-6|16
CASSQDRTSGANVLTF
>TRBV6-5|TRBJ2-7|14
CASSDRDGIYEQYF
>TRBV7-6|TRBJ2-3|15
CASSSGQGYTDTQYF
>TRBV5-1|TRBJ2-5|14
CASSLQGAQETQYF
>TRBV6-6|-|12
CASSPGSYEQYF
>TRBV7-9|TRBJ2-3|14
CASSLFSPTDTQYF
>TRBV12-1|TRBJ1-2|15
CASRPGTEANYGYTF
>TRBV4-3|TRBJ2-3|15
CASSQDRGSTDTQYF